What follows describes a single T cell receptor beta chain. What it recognizes is unknown. Using immunoSEQ multiplex PCR, the repertoire was profiled, and TCRdb retains in-frame clones only, with some absent. The repertoire holds 25,000 to 30,000 clones, with almost 80% as singletons. This specimen belongs to a study of regulatory dendritic cells for organ transplantation. Study-level findings and limits: Naive CD4+ and CD8+ repertoires were highly diverse; memory CD8+ was most oligoclonal. Alloreactive memory CD8+ T cell pools varied considerably between individuals.

The specimen sequenced was memory CD4+ T cells from blood. Documented subset: CD45RO+ memory T cells. The clonotype comes from a human donor in good health.

The CDR3 sequence: CASSFRDGSYEQYF. The DNA for the CDR3 is TGTGCCAGTAGTTTTCGGGACGGTTCCTACGAGCAGTACTTC. The J gene is TRBJ2-7, the V gene TRBV19, with D possibly being TRBD1 or TRBD2 (5 bases each). Trimming took 5 bases from V and 1 from J, leaving 12 bases between them. This CDR3 is 14 amino acids long. Germline V gene data show CDR1 as LNHDA and CDR2 as SQIVND (reference sequence).